This T cell receptor (beta chain) was captured by sequencing in a study of blood T cell repertoires in COVID-19. This clone was recorded only once. Germline V gives CDR1 SGHTA, CDR2 FQGTGA. This CDR3 has 14 amino acids. V lost 5 bases and J lost 3; bases outside the gene matches: 6. Under the authors' procedure: Amplified reference gene primers provided the basis for estimating nucleated cell counts. The table came from immunoSEQ multiplex PCR; TCRdb's copy has only in-frame clones and leaves some out. V and J calls and clone size come straight from that table; D and trimming were deduced from the DNA. The table lists around 29,000 clones, 70% to 90% of them singletons.

The chain uses TRBV7-3 and TRBJ2-7; 8 nucleotides agree with TRBD2. The source of this sequence is an elderly woman with COVID-19, enrolled during active disease. The sequenced sample was peripheral blood. In DNA form, the CDR3 reads TGTGCCAGCAGCCTTGCGGGGGGCGACTACGAGCAGTACTTC. Encoded protein: CASSLAGGDYEQYF.